One sample yielded the 31 T cell receptor beta chains listed below, sequenced in a study of blood T cells in healthy people across ages. A sample-barcoded 5' primer and a J-beta primer mix were used in a second PCR of about 6 to 12 cycles. TCRdb re-called the 5' RACE reads with MiXCR, one entry per CDR3 protein. The table has roughly 900,000 distinct CDR3 sequences, roughly 48% seen once; the top ten hold around 15%. Sequencing was performed on blood. The origin of the receptors is a young man in good health.

This clonotype was counted a few times. CDR3 nucleotide sequence: TGCAGCGGGGGACGGAGCCAAAATGAGCAGTTCTTC. Its translation is CSGGRSQNEQFF. The chain combines TRBV29-1 with TRBJ2-1; D may match TRBD1 or TRBD2 (5 bases each). Germline values: CDR1 SQVTM, CDR2 ANQGSEA. The CDR3 has 12 amino acids. Trimming removed 7 bases from V and 7 bases from J, with 14 bases in between.

The chain is built from TRBV30 and TRBJ1-1; D is ambiguous. The germline gives CDR1 GTSNPN, CDR2 SVGIG (reference sequence). This CDR3 has 13 residues. Trimming took off 3 bases at V and 6 bases at J, with 14 bases between the two ends. CDR3 bases: TGTGCCTGGAGCCTACAAGCTAACTCTGAAGCTTTCTTT. It translates to CAWSLQANSEAFF.

In its sample, this clonotype was seen a few times. This chain joins TRBV3-1 and TRBJ1-2; D ambiguous. The CDR3 covers 12 residues. Germline V gene lookup returns CDR1 LGHDT and CDR2 YNNKEL (reference sequence). V dropped 1 base and J dropped 8 bases, with 8 bases sitting between them. CDR3 nucleotide sequence: TGTGCCAGCAGCCAAGCAGGCTTCGGCTACACCTTC. The encoded protein is CASSQAGFGYTF.

This clonotype was observed a handful of times. V gene TRBV9 combines with J gene TRBJ1-2, with 8 positions matching TRBD1. With 3 bases clipped from V and 1 base from J, the junction kept 8 bases outside the gene matches. The CDR3 extends over 16 amino acids. Germline V CDR1 and CDR2: SGDLS, YYNGEE. The CDR3 sequence is CASSASGQVNNYGYTF. In DNA form, the CDR3 reads TGTGCCAGCAGCGCGTCGGGACAGGTCAATAACTATGGCTACACCTTC.

This chain uses TRBV7-9 with TRBJ2-5; possible D gene TRBD1, 6 bases. CDR3 size: 13 residues. From germline, CDR1 is SEHNR and CDR2 FQNEAQ (reference sequence). The V gene lost 8 bases and the J gene lost 2 bases, with 12 bases spanning the gap. The CDR3 DNA sequence: TGTGCCAGCGGCCCCAGGGGACAAGAGACCCAGTACTTC. It encodes CASGPRGQETQYF.

V gene TRBV13 combines with J gene TRBJ2-5; TRBD2 matches at 8 bases. This CDR3 has 13 residues. CDR1 and CDR2 (germline): PRHDT, FYEKMQ (reference sequence). With V trimmed by 8 bases and J by 4 bases, 6 bases remained unmatched. The DNA for the CDR3 is TGTGCCAGCCGCCTCGGACTAGCAGAGACCCAGTACTTC. Its protein is CASRLGLAETQYF.

This CDR3 is CAWSVPGTGLVAKNIQYF. The CDR3 DNA reads as TGTGCCTGGAGTGTGCCCGGGACAGGGTTAGTAGCCAAAAACATTCAGTACTTC. The chain joins TRBV30 to TRBJ2-4; TRBD1 agrees at 9 bases. The V gene end was trimmed by 0 bases and the J gene end by 0 bases; junction bases not matched to a gene: 9. This CDR3 comprises 18 residues. CDR1 GTSNPN and CDR2 SVGIG come from the germline V gene (reference sequence).

The V gene is TRBV12-3 or TRBV12-4, the J gene TRBJ2-5; TRBD1 agrees at 8 bases. The CDR3 runs to 15 residues. V was clipped by 5 bases and J by 1 base; unmatched bases: 6. CDR3 protein: CASSGIGQGQETQYF. CDR3 in DNA: TGTGCCAGCAGTGGGATCGGACAGGGCCAAGAGACCCAGTACTTC.

The chain couples TRBV5-1 to TRBJ1-5, with D possibly matching TRBD1 (5 bases). This CDR3 region has 15 residues. Trimming took 1 base from V and 4 from J, leaving 12 bases between them. The germline gives CDR1 SGHRS, CDR2 YFSETQ. This CDR3 reads CASSLTTGVNQPQHF. For the CDR3, the DNA is TGCGCCAGCAGCTTGACGACGGGGGTTAATCAGCCCCAGCATTTT.

In this sample, this clonotype turned up a few times. The chain couples TRBV28 to TRBJ2-7, with no clear D. Between the trimmed V and J ends, which lost 4 bases and 4 bases, there was a span of 11 bases. There are 13 residues in the CDR3. Germline V gene lookup returns CDR1 MDHEN and CDR2 SYDVKM. Here the CDR3 reads CASSSALSYEQYF. Here the CDR3 DNA reads TGTGCCAGCAGTTCTGCCCTCTCGTACGAGCAGTACTTC.

This clonotype was counted between two and nine times. The chain links TRBV3-1 to TRBJ1-6; TRBD1 agrees at 7 bases. The ends lost 2 bases at V and 6 bases at J; junction bases unmatched: 7. This CDR3 region has 16 residues. Germline CDR1 LGHDT, CDR2 YNNKEL (reference sequence). CDR3 sequence reads: CASSQQGQRFNSPLHF. The CDR3 DNA is TGTGCCAGCAGCCAACAGGGACAGCGATTTAATTCACCCCTCCACTTT.

J is TRBJ2-6 and V is TRBV28; unclear D gene. Deletions cut 6 bases from V and 2 bases from J, with 11 bases between. This CDR3 is 15 amino acids long. The germline V gene has CDR1 MDHEN and CDR2 SYDVKM. In DNA form, the CDR3 reads TGTGCCAGCAGCCCCCAAAGGGCTGGGGCCAACGTCCTGACTTTC. It encodes CASSPQRAGANVLTF. The full variable domain, completed using reference TRBV28 and TRBJ2-6, is DVKVTQSSRYLVKRTGEKVFLECVQDMDHENMFWYRQDPGLGLRLIYFSYDVKMKEKGDIPEGYSVSREKKERFSLILESASTNQTSMYLCASSPQRAGANVLTFGAGSRLTVL.

This chain joins TRBV20-1 and TRBJ2-1; 7 positions match TRBD2. Germline V gene sequence: CDR1 DFQATT, CDR2 SNEGSKA (reference sequence). The CDR3 runs 15 residues. V was clipped by 3 bases and J by 2 bases; unmatched bases: 7. As DNA, the CDR3 is TGCAGTGCTAGGGCCGGGAGCGGGGCCTACAATGAGCAGTTCTTC. Amino acid sequence: CSARAGSGAYNEQFF.

V and J are TRBV29-1 and TRBJ2-7; the D gene is possibly TRBD1 (6 bases). This CDR3 region has 12 residues. The V end lost 7 bases, the J end lost 3 bases, and 13 bases lay between the germline ends. Germline V gives CDR1 SQVTM, CDR2 ANQGSEA. CDR3 in amino acids: CSARRGYYEQYF. Here the CDR3 DNA reads TGCAGCGCCCGAAGGGGGTACTACGAGCAGTACTTC.

The J gene is TRBJ2-1, the V gene TRBV2; 11 bases are a match to TRBD2. Germline V lookup: CDR1 SNHLY, CDR2 FYNNEI. This CDR3 contains 15 residues. V shed 0 bases, J shed 6 bases, and the junction held 1 base outside the gene matches. The chain's CDR3 is CASSEAGTSGNEQFF. The DNA for the CDR3 is TGTGCCAGCAGTGAAGCCGGGACTAGCGGCAATGAGCAGTTCTTC.

This clonotype has just a few counts. The rearrangement links TRBV7-9 to TRBJ2-1, with a tentative D call TRBD2 (7 bases). In germline, CDR1 is SEHNR, CDR2 FQNEAQ (reference sequence). Trimming removed 8 bases from V and 6 bases from J, with 14 bases in between. The CDR3 is 13 amino acids. The CDR3 spells CASLAGAINEQFF. DNA of the CDR3: TGTGCCAGCCTCGCGGGGGCCATCAATGAGCAGTTCTTC.

This clonotype has just a few counts. The gene calls are TRBV29-1 and TRBJ2-2; a possible D gene is TRBD1 (6 bases). Trimming took 6 bases from V and 2 from J, leaving 16 bases between them. This CDR3 is built from 15 residues. Germline loops: CDR1 SQVTM, CDR2 ANQGSEA. The CDR3 region has the DNA TGCAGCGTACGAACAGGGACCCTTAACACCGGGGAGCTGTTTTTT. It yields the protein CSVRTGTLNTGELFF.

This clonotype was observed once. The rearrangement uses TRBV6-6 and TRBJ1-2; 11 bases agree with TRBD1. Per the germline V gene, CDR1 is MNHNY and CDR2 is SVGAGI (reference sequence). Trimming removed 7 bases from V and 2 bases from J; junction bases left unmatched: 3. The CDR3 is made up of 14 amino acids. The CDR3 coding sequence is TGTGCCAGCATGGGACAGGGGGTCAACTATGGCTACACCTTC. Its protein is CASMGQGVNYGYTF.

The rearrangement joins TRBV11-3 to TRBJ2-5; weak D call: TRBD1 (5 bases). V lost 5 bases, J lost 3 bases, and 16 bases lay in between. Germline V gene lookup returns CDR1 SGHNT and CDR2 YENEEA. The CDR3 length is 15 residues. The DNA for the CDR3 is TGTGCCAGCAGCCCCTATGGGGCTAGAGAAGAGACCCAGTACTTC. Its translation: CASSPYGAREETQYF.

The chain combines TRBV27 with TRBJ2-3; 7 bases are a match to TRBD1. The length of the CDR3 is 17 residues. Per the germline V gene, CDR1 is MNHEY and CDR2 is SMNVEV (reference sequence). V was clipped by 4 bases and J by 1 base; unmatched bases: 11. CDR3 sequence reads: CASSSLQGRGRTDTQYF. The CDR3 DNA reads TGTGCCAGCAGTTCCCTACAGGGGAGAGGTCGCACAGATACGCAGTATTTT.

This clonotype appeared a few times. The chain uses TRBV29-1 and TRBJ1-1; 7 nucleotides line up with TRBD1. This CDR3 is built from 14 residues. Germline assignment: CDR1 SQVTM and CDR2 ANQGSEA. The junction had 9 bases not matched to a gene; V was cut back by 6 bases and J by 2 bases. CDR3 bases: TGCAGCGTAGACCGGAGGGGGCCAAACACTGAAGCTTTCTTT. Its protein product is CSVDRRGPNTEAFF.

The chain recombines TRBV14 with TRBJ1-6; D not resolved. From germline, CDR1 is SGHDN and CDR2 FVKESK. This CDR3 has 14 residues. V dropped 2 bases and J dropped 9 bases, with 11 bases sitting between them. The CDR3 protein is CASSQLQSLSPLHF. CDR3 nucleotide sequence: TGTGCCAGCAGCCAACTACAGAGCCTTTCACCCCTCCACTTT.

The table lists this clonotype with a few counts. This chain uses TRBV5-1 with TRBJ2-7; D is possibly TRBD2 (6 bases). V lost 4 bases and J lost 2, with 13 bases in between. The CDR3 has 14 amino acids. Germline loops: CDR1 SGHRS, CDR2 YFSETQ. As DNA, the CDR3 is TGCGCCAGCAGCGCGGGGACGTTTGCCTACGAGCAGTACTTC. This codes for CASSAGTFAYEQYF.

The chain employs TRBV7-2 and TRBJ2-3; 8 bases match TRBD2. V lost 6 bases, J lost 6 bases, and 14 bases stayed unmatched. The CDR3 is 16 residues long. Germline-derived CDR1 and CDR2 are SGHTA and FQGNSA. CDR3 DNA sequence: TGTGCCAGCAGTCAGCGCCGGGGGGGGCTAGGGGATACGCAGTATTTT. Its translation is CASSQRRGGLGDTQYF.

This clonotype was found a few times. This chain connects TRBV4-1 to TRBJ1-2; D is ambiguous. The germline CDR1 and CDR2 sequences are MGHRA and YSYEKL. Trimming pared 5 bases from V and 2 bases from J, leaving 9 bases between. CDR3 size: 13 residues. CDR3 nucleotide sequence: TGCGCCAGCAGCTTCGTTGACAACTATGGCTACACCTTC. Its translation is CASSFVDNYGYTF.

The rearrangement joins TRBV20-1 to TRBJ1-1; perhaps TRBD1 as D (6 bases). The CDR3 length is 11 residues. Germline assignment: CDR1 DFQATT and CDR2 SNEGSKA (reference sequence). V was cut by 6 bases and J by 10 bases, with 15 bases left in between. CDR3 residues: CSAVTGKGAFF. The CDR3 DNA follows: TGCAGTGCGGTGACAGGAAAGGGAGCTTTCTTT.

This clonotype was picked up one time. The chain links TRBV4-1 to TRBJ1-6, with TRBD1 as a possible D gene (6 bases). The CDR3 consists of 14 residues. CDR1 MGHRA and CDR2 YSYEKL come from the germline V gene. V dropped 3 bases and J dropped 8 bases, with 11 bases sitting between them. The CDR3 DNA is TGCGCCAGCAGCCAGGACCACAGGGATTCACCCCTCCACTTT. Translating gives CASSQDHRDSPLHF.

The chain employs TRBV12-3 or TRBV12-4 and TRBJ2-7; weak D call: TRBD1 (5 bases). The CDR3 spans 15 residues. V was cut by 2 bases and J by 5 bases, with 16 bases left in between. The CDR3 loop reads CASSLIQGSYHEQYF. The CDR3, as DNA: TGTGCCAGCAGTTTAATCCAGGGAAGTTATCACGAGCAGTACTTC.

The V and J genes are TRBV5-1 and TRBJ2-2, with 10 bases identical to TRBD2. The length of the CDR3 is 17 residues. J gave up 6 bases and V 4 bases, and 12 bases lay outside the gene matches. Germline lookup yields CDR1 SGHRS and CDR2 YFSETQ. CDR3 in DNA: TGCGCCAGCAGCGGATCTTTAGCGGGGGGTCCCTCCGGGGAGCTGTTTTTT. This gives the protein CASSGSLAGGPSGELFF.

The rearrangement links TRBV7-2 to TRBJ1-2, with D unclear. CDR3 size: 15 residues. Trimming removed 0 bases at V and 4 bases at J, with 12 bases between. Germline V gene data show CDR1 as SGHTA and CDR2 as FQGNSA. The CDR3: CASSLAMWDSYGYTF. CDR3 DNA sequence: TGTGCCAGCAGCTTAGCGATGTGGGATAGCTATGGCTACACCTTC.

The chain recombines TRBV5-1 with TRBJ2-5, with 7 positions matching TRBD1. With 4 bases clipped from V and 13 bases from J, the junction kept 7 bases outside the gene matches. CDR3 length: 11 residues. Germline loops: CDR1 SGHRS, CDR2 YFSETQ. CDR3 nucleotides: TGCGCCAGCAGCCTTACAGGGGATTGGTACTTC. It encodes CASSLTGDWYF. The full variable domain, completed using reference TRBV5-1 and TRBJ2-5, is KAGVTQTPRYLIKTRGQQVTLSCSPISGHRSVSWYQQTPGQGLQFLFEYFSETQRNKGNFPGRFSGRQFSNSRSEMNVSTLELGDSALYLCASSLTGDWYFGPGTRLLVL.